This T cell receptor beta chain was sequenced in a study of beta chain features in type 1 diabetes listed by TCRdb under 2018. Broadly, across the study: No differences in mean age, gender distribution, total cell number or subset yield were found between patients and healthy donors. A total of approximately 100 million sorted cells were examined across all samples, and the number of cells per subset was strongly correlated with RNA yield. The study compared the TCRB repertoires of sorted circulating CD4+ T cell subsets in recently diagnosed type 1 diabetes patients with those in matched healthy donors. Whereas all 28 donors provided naive and central memory subsets, regulatory and stem cell-like memory subsets were isolated from just 8 patients and about eight healthy donors. Study-wide conclusions, independent of this receptor: Naive, central memory and regulatory TCRB repertoires appeared more similar among patients than among healthy donors. Sequencing cDNA rather than genomic DNA could over-represent highly expressing activated cells, although activation and CD3 levels did not differ between groups. PCR might favor shorter templates, but patient and control samples were amplified and corrected together, so any skew would affect both groups equally. At VDJ recombination sites, type 1 diabetes patients had fewer insertions and more deleted nucleotides, which implies abnormalities in thymic rearrangement. Because small numbers of individuals were included in the HLA sub-analyses, any influence of HLA type on TCRB rearrangement was left unresolved. Type 1 diabetes patients showed a moderate but significant shortening of TCRB CDR3 length in all four CD4+ subsets.

In its sample, this clone was seen a few times. Its binding antigen is unknown. Base qualities are not provided; no much larger clone lies one nucleotide away. Each donor gave one peripheral blood draw, averaging roughly 120 mL, which was collected into heparinised tubes. Using a panel that included CD45RO, CCR7, CD25, CD127, CD95 and CD27, naive, central memory, regulatory and stem cell-like memory CD4+ T cells were sorted on a BD FACSAria II. A purity above 98% was achieved for all sorted populations. PBMCs were isolated immediately by Lymphoprep density gradient centrifugation and stained directly without culture. So that batch effects would be minimized, each experiment stained and sorted samples in pairs, pairing one healthy donor with one patient. All of the isolated RNA was reverse transcribed with the High Capacity cDNA Reverse Transcription Kit, so expressed TCRB transcripts were sequenced. Deep immunoSEQ sequencing was applied to naive, central memory and regulatory T cell samples, giving an average of approximately 4 million total reads per sample. After sorted cells were lysed in RLT buffer, RNA was extracted with DNase-treated RNeasy Micro or Mini kits, with the choice depending on cell number. Each cell subset was processed separately to prevent cross-contamination, with patient and healthy donor samples processed together. The immunoSEQ multiplex PCR was used to amplify TCRB sequences from cDNA, generating 87-bp fragments that spanned the CDR3 region. Amplicons were sequenced on the Illumina HiSeq platform. The original methods were these. Synthetic template baselines were used to correct PCR bias computationally, reads within Hamming distance 2 were collapsed, and singletons that could not be merged were discarded. Reads were aligned to IMGT to assign V, D and J genes, CDR3 length, and insertions or deletions at six rearrangement sites. Within each subset, clonotype counts were normalized to sorted cell number, and only after that were true diversity and Gini coefficients computed with the tcR R package. The overlap coefficient, calculated on TCRB nucleotide sequences, was used to measure repertoire sharing. Imported from immuneACCESS, the table was reduced by TCRdb to in-frame sequences with V and J called. These copies leave out some clones; in studies compared against another copy, an unresolved V gene accounts for under half, and the cause of the remainder is not known. V, J and clone size derive from that table, while D and trimming were established from the DNA sequence. This sample holds about 200,000 clones; 11% were observed only once. The ten largest clones take up about 1.2% of the sample.

For CDR1 and CDR2, the germline V gene (reference sequence) lists SEHNR and FQNEAQ. The CDR3 runs 13 residues from the cysteine to the phenylalanine. Left in the record is the CDR3 DNA by itself, 39 bases read in frame from the first base. V drops 2 bases and J drops 6 bases, leaving 10 bases in between. The TCR sequence derives from a man younger than 30 in good health. The sample taken for sequencing was central memory CD4+ T cells from blood. This chain is built from TRBV7-9 and TRBJ1-1; the best D guess is TRBD1, with 5 bases matching. The DNA reads TGTGCCAGCAGCTTACAGGGAGTGGCTGAAGCTTTCTTT. It encodes CASSLQGVAEAFF.